The T cell receptor beta chain described here comes from a study of shared clonotypes between healthy human individuals. The DNA input per sorted-subset replicate PCR was roughly 0.2 ug, corresponding to some 30,000 T cell genomes. The table came from immunoSEQ multiplex PCR; TCRdb's copy has only in-frame clones and leaves some out. The table records around 600,000 clones, about 96% of them present only once. Whole-study results and caveats: Clonotypes which were not shared had lower generation probabilities than clonotypes that all four donors shared.

From germline, CDR1 is GTSNPN and CDR2 SVGIG (reference sequence). V shed 0 bases and J shed 0 bases, with 12 bases lying between them. This CDR3 has 15 residues. On this clone: As yet, its antigen is unknown.

The origin of this receptor is a woman aged 25 to 39 in good health. The sequencing input was naive CD4+ T cells sorted from blood. Indicated subset: CD45RA+ positively selected. The chain is built from TRBV30 and TRBJ2-7; D remains ambiguous. The CDR3 coding sequence is TGTGCCTGGAGTGTAGGGCAACCACACTCCTACGAGCAGTACTTC. It is translated as CAWSVGQPHSYEQYF.